Listed here are 27 T cell receptor beta chains from one sample, sequenced in a study of Graves' ophthalmopathy and Graves' hyperthyroidism. RNA transcripts yielded amplified TCR beta CDR3 regions. HTBI-primed first-round RT-PCR preceded second-round multiplex PCR. TCRdb used MiXCR to reprocess the multiplex PCR reads, holding one entry per CDR3 protein. The sample lists some 360,000 distinct CDR3 sequences, approximately 18% occurring once. The sequenced material came from peripheral blood. The receptor set was obtained from an adult woman with stable Graves' hyperthyroidism.

This clonotype came up many times. The chain links TRBV4-1 to TRBJ2-7; maybe TRBD1 (5 bases). Looked up from germline, CDR1 is MGHRA and CDR2 is YSYEKL. The CDR3 is 17 residues long. The germline V and J ends were trimmed by 5 bases and 2 bases, with 22 bases remaining between them. Here the CDR3 reads CASSYKVWGGSPYEQYF. The CDR3 DNA reads as TGCGCCAGCAGCTATAAGGTGTGGGGCGGCAGTCCCTACGAGCAGTACTTC.

This clonotype appeared many times. The rearrangement links TRBV28 to TRBJ1-1; D perhaps matches TRBD1 (5 bases). CDR3 length: 12 residues. In germline, CDR1 is MDHEN, CDR2 SYDVKM. V was clipped by 5 bases and J by 3 bases, with 7 bases between them. The CDR3 sequence is CASSRGDTEAFF. The CDR3 bases are TGTGCCAGCAGTCGGGGGGACACTGAAGCTTTCTTT.

This clonotype was detected ten times or more. This sequence joins TRBV4-2 and TRBJ2-2, with D possibly being TRBD2 (6 bases). V lost 4 bases and J 4 bases, leaving 19 bases between the germline ends. Germline CDR1 reads LGHNA; CDR2 reads YNFKEQ. The length of the CDR3 is 17 residues. In nucleotides, the CDR3 is TGTGCCAGCAGCCCTTCCCCGGACGGGAGATTCACCGGGGAGCTGTTTTTT. Translating it yields CASSPSPDGRFTGELFF.

In its sample, this clonotype was seen once. The chain employs TRBV6-2 or TRBV6-3 and TRBJ2-4; 10 bases fit TRBD2. Trimming took 6 bases from V and 4 from J; bases not matched to a gene: 21. CDR1 is MNHEY and CDR2 is SVGEGT in the germline V gene. The CDR3 is made up of 20 amino acids. CDR3 loop: CASSRRPGLASQWKKNIQYF. The CDR3 nucleotides read TGTGCCAGCAGCAGACGACCGGGACTAGCGAGCCAATGGAAAAAAAACATTCAGTACTTC.

This clonotype was detected many times. This chain links TRBV28 with TRBJ2-7; either TRBD1 or TRBD2 may supply D (5 bases each). From germline, CDR1 is MDHEN and CDR2 SYDVKM. The CDR3 spans 14 residues. Trimming stripped 6 bases from V and 0 bases from J, with 12 bases between. Here the CDR3 reads CASRTGTHSYEQYF. CDR3 bases: TGTGCCAGCAGGACCGGGACCCACTCCTACGAGCAGTACTTC.

The chain carries TRBV3-1 and TRBJ2-5; D ambiguous. Trimming pared 2 bases from V and 5 bases from J, leaving 12 bases between. The germline gives CDR1 LGHDT, CDR2 YNNKEL (reference sequence). The CDR3 consists of 14 residues. The CDR3 reads CASSQQLVGETQYF. The CDR3 nucleotides read TGTGCCAGCAGCCAACAGTTGGTTGGGGAGACCCAGTACTTC.

This clonotype was seen ten or more times. The chain has TRBV7-2 and TRBJ2-2, with D tentatively TRBD1 (6 bases). V dropped 6 bases and J dropped 7 bases, with 12 bases sitting between them. Germline CDR1 reads SGHTA; CDR2 reads FQGNSA. The CDR3 is 13 residues long. The CDR3 DNA follows: TGTGCCAGCAGTCAAGGGGGTTACGGGGAGCTGTTTTTT. This encodes CASSQGGYGELFF. The full variable domain, its missing parts supplied by reference TRBV7-2 and TRBJ2-2, is GAGVSQSPSNKVTEKGKDVELRCDPISGHTALYWYRQSLGQGLEFLIYFQGNSAPDKSGLPSDRFSAERTGGSVSTLTIQRTQQEDSAVYLCASSQGGYGELFFGEGSRLTVL.

The gene calls are TRBV5-6 and TRBJ2-7; 7 nucleotides line up with TRBD2. The CDR3 totals 15 residues. Trimming took 4 bases from V and 3 from J; bases not matched to a gene: 10. Germline V lookup: CDR1 SGHDT, CDR2 YYEEEE. CDR3 coding DNA: TGTGCCAGCAGCCGGGGGGACCAGGGAGGCTACGAGCAGTACTTC. Translated: CASSRGDQGGYEQYF. The full variable domain, with the rest looked up from reference TRBV5-6 and TRBJ2-7, is DAGVTQSPTHLIKTRGQQVTLRCSPKSGHDTVSWYQQALGQGPQFIFQYYEEEERQRGNFPDRFSGHQFPNYSSELNVNALLLGDSALYLCASSRGDQGGYEQYFGPGTRLTVT.

This clonotype was seen a handful of times. V gene TRBV29-1 combines with J gene TRBJ1-2; 9 bases align to TRBD1. The V gene end was trimmed by 4 bases and the J gene end by 4 bases; junction bases not matched to a gene: 4. Germline CDR1 reads SQVTM; CDR2 reads ANQGSEA. The CDR3 spans 13 residues. CDR3 in amino acids: CSVARDRAYGYTF. CDR3 DNA: TGCAGCGTTGCCCGGGACAGGGCCTATGGCTACACCTTC.

Points on this clonotype: A clone one base away is much larger, so this may be a read error. This rearrangement joins TRBV7-8 to TRBJ1-1; D is undetermined. The CDR3 is 14 residues long. Germline V gene sequence: CDR1 SGHVS, CDR2 FQNEAQ. The V and J ends lost 2 bases and 4 bases respectively, with 11 bases between them. The CDR3 reads CASSLSRFGTEAFF. The CDR3 DNA sequence: TGTGCCAGCAGCTTATCAAGGTTTGGCACTGAAGCTTTCTTT.

This clonotype was detected many times. The CDR3 DNA reads as TGTGCCATCAGTGATTCAACTAGCGGTTACTACGAGCAGTACTTC. The encoded protein is CAISDSTSGYYEQYF. V gene TRBV10-3 combines with J gene TRBJ2-7, with 8 bases aligning to TRBD2. Germline trimming cut 3 bases from V and 3 bases from J; bases unmatched to any gene: 7. CDR1 is ENHRY and CDR2 is SYGVKD in the germline V gene. The CDR3 sequence is 15 residues long.

Notes on this clonotype: A much larger clone sits a single nucleotide away, making a read error possible. The chain has TRBV20-1 and TRBJ1-1; D is uncertain. The CDR3 is made up of 11 amino acids. CDR1 and CDR2 from the germline V gene are DFQATT and SNEGSKA (reference sequence). CDR3 residues: CKTIWSTEAFF. The CDR3 DNA sequence: TGCAAGACCATATGGAGCACTGAAGCTTTCTTT.

This clonotype was seen at least ten times. V gene TRBV6-2 or TRBV6-3 combines with J gene TRBJ1-1, with 7 bases that match TRBD1. The CDR3 sequence is 15 residues long. Germline values: CDR1 MNHEY, CDR2 SVGEGT. J was trimmed by 3 bases and V by 6 bases; bases with no gene match: 10. The CDR3 here is CASRPPGQLDTEAFF. In DNA, the CDR3 is TGTGCCAGCAGACCTCCGGGACAGTTGGACACTGAAGCTTTCTTT.

This clonotype was observed a single time. V is TRBV6-2 or TRBV6-3 and J is TRBJ2-5, with 11 bases that match TRBD2. Germline CDR1 and CDR2: MNHEY and SVGEGT. CDR3 length: 13 residues. The V and J ends lost 7 bases and 6 bases, in that order; junction bases with no gene match: 4. In nucleotides, the CDR3 is TGTGCCAGCACGCCTAGCGGGGGGCAGACCCAGTACTTC. It codes for CASTPSGGQTQYF.

The chain has TRBV28 and TRBJ2-5; D is perhaps TRBD2 (5 bases). The CDR3 is 12 amino acids. Trimming stripped 11 bases from V and 2 bases from J, with 12 bases between. Germline CDR1 is MDHEN and CDR2 is SYDVKM. CDR3 bases: TGTGCCGCCGGGGAAAATCAAGAGACCCAGTACTTC. Protein product: CAAGENQETQYF.

This clonotype was recorded many times. The V gene is TRBV12-3 or TRBV12-4, the J gene TRBJ2-7; D possibly matches TRBD1 or TRBD2 (5 bases each). V lost 4 bases to trimming and J lost 0 bases, with 10 bases between them. The CDR3 totals 14 residues. CDR3 nucleotide sequence: TGTGCCAGCAGTTCCGGGACCGCCTCCTACGAGCAGTACTTC. Its protein is CASSSGTASYEQYF.

Many counts were recorded for this clonotype. The chain carries TRBV7-9 and TRBJ2-5, with 9 positions matching TRBD1. The trim removed 2 bases at V and 2 bases at J, leaving 6 bases unmatched. Germline V gene sequence: CDR1 SEHNR, CDR2 FQNEAQ (reference sequence). CDR3 length equals 16 residues. DNA for the CDR3: TGTGCCAGCAGCTTAACAGGGACAGGGTATCAAGAGACCCAGTACTTC. Encoded protein: CASSLTGTGYQETQYF. Using reference TRBV7-9 and TRBJ2-5 for the parts outside the CDR3, the full variable domain is DTGVSQNPRHKITKRGQNVTFRCDPISEHNRLYWYRQTLGQGPEFLTYFQNEAQLEKSRLLSDRFSAERPKGSFSTLEIQRTEQGDSAMYLCASSLTGTGYQETQYFGPGTRLLVL.

This clonotype was detected ten times or more. The chain links TRBV3-1 to TRBJ2-4; tentative D call: TRBD1 (5 bases). The ends were cut back, 4 bases at V and 0 bases at J, with 22 bases in the middle. The CDR3 sequence is 19 residues long. Germline V CDR1 and CDR2: LGHDT, YNNKEL (reference sequence). The CDR3 nucleotides read TGTGCCAGCAGCCCAAGACCGACAGCCCATGGAATAGCCAAAAACATTCAGTACTTC. Its protein is CASSPRPTAHGIAKNIQYF.

About this clonotype itself: A much bigger clone sits one base away, suggesting this may be a read error. This rearrangement joins TRBV11-1 to TRBJ2-2; D perhaps matches TRBD2 (6 bases). The germline CDR1 and CDR2 sequences are SGHAT and FQDESV (reference sequence). Trimming removed 5 bases from V and 10 bases from J, with 23 bases in between. This CDR3 is built from 16 residues. The CDR3: CASSDSGLPLGEELFF. In DNA form, the CDR3 reads TGTGCCAGCAGCGACTCGGGACTGCCACTTGGGGAGGAGCTGTTTTTT.

This clonotype has at least ten counts. The chain combines TRBV18 with TRBJ2-5; D is perhaps TRBD1 (6 bases). Per the germline V gene, CDR1 is KGHSH and CDR2 is LQKENI. The CDR3 has 15 residues. With 3 bases removed from V and 0 bases from J, the gap between germline ends came to 11 bases. The CDR3 reads CASSPQTGNQETQYF. In DNA form, the CDR3 reads TGTGCCAGCTCACCCCAGACAGGCAACCAAGAGACCCAGTACTTC.

This clonotype came up many times. The chain employs TRBV11-2 and TRBJ2-7, with D uncertain. Germline assignment: CDR1 SGHAT and CDR2 FQNNGV. Trimming shortened V by 2 bases and J by 2 bases, and 4 bases separated the two germline ends. The CDR3 runs 12 residues. Here the CDR3 DNA reads TGTGCCAGCAGCTTATCAGCCTACGAGCAGTACTTC. It yields the protein CASSLSAYEQYF.

This clonotype was recorded many times. This chain joins TRBV11-2 and TRBJ1-2; 11 nucleotides line up with TRBD1. The V and J ends lost 4 bases and 4 bases, in that order; junction bases with no gene match: 2. There are 14 residues in the CDR3. Per germline, CDR1 SGHAT and CDR2 FQNNGV. CDR3 sequence (DNA): TGTGCCAGCAGCTCCGGACAGGGGGCCTATGGCTACACCTTC. Translating gives CASSSGQGAYGYTF.

Ten or more counts support this clonotype. The rearrangement links TRBV20-1 to TRBJ2-7; TRBD1 aligns across 7 bases. The CDR3 spans 14 residues. From germline, CDR1 is DFQATT and CDR2 SNEGSKA (reference sequence). The junction had 12 bases not matched to a gene; V was cut back by 5 bases and J by 5 bases. CDR3: CSAVPGQSGNEQYF. CDR3 DNA: TGCAGTGCTGTCCCGGGACAGTCCGGAAACGAGCAGTACTTC.

This clonotype was seen repeatedly, ten times or more. J is TRBJ2-5 and V is TRBV12-3 or TRBV12-4, with D unclear. V shed 5 bases and J shed 0 bases, with 16 bases lying between them. CDR3 length: 16 amino acids. The CDR3 DNA sequence: TGTGCCAGCAGTCCTCTTCCTGTGGGGTACCAAGAGACCCAGTACTTC. Protein product: CASSPLPVGYQETQYF.

J is TRBJ1-1 and V is TRBV6-5; D remains unclear. Germline-derived CDR1 and CDR2 are MNHEY and SVGAGI. V lost 2 bases and J lost 1, with 8 bases in between. The CDR3 spans 14 residues. CDR3 bases: TGTGCCAGCAGTTACAGTCAGGAGAACACTGAAGCTTTCTTT. Translation: CASSYSQENTEAFF.

This clonotype was seen ten or more times. The chain recombines TRBV11-2 with TRBJ1-1; D is undetermined. This CDR3 spans 16 amino acids. CDR1 and CDR2 (germline): SGHAT, FQNNGV. Trimming stripped 6 bases from V and 1 base from J, with 18 bases between. The DNA of the CDR3 is TGTGCCAGCAGTGTAGGGTACGGGATCCAGAACACTGAAGCTTTCTTT. It yields the protein CASSVGYGIQNTEAFF. The complete variable domain, with remaining parts taken from reference TRBV11-2 and TRBJ1-1, reads EAGVAQSPRYKIIEKRQSVAFWCNPISGHATLYWYQQILGQGPKLLIQFQNNGVVDDSQLPKDRFSAERLKGVDSTLKIQPAKLEDSAVYLCASSVGYGIQNTEAFFGQGTRLTVV.

Many counts were recorded for this clonotype. This chain links TRBV27 with TRBJ1-2; D remains unclear. The V end lost 5 bases, the J end lost 8 bases, and 12 bases lay between the germline ends. The CDR3 is 12 residues long. CDR1 and CDR2 from the germline V gene are MNHEY and SMNVEV (reference sequence). Written as DNA, the CDR3 is TGTGCCAGCAGTCCCTCCGTGGGGGGCTACACCTTC. Translating gives CASSPSVGGYTF.